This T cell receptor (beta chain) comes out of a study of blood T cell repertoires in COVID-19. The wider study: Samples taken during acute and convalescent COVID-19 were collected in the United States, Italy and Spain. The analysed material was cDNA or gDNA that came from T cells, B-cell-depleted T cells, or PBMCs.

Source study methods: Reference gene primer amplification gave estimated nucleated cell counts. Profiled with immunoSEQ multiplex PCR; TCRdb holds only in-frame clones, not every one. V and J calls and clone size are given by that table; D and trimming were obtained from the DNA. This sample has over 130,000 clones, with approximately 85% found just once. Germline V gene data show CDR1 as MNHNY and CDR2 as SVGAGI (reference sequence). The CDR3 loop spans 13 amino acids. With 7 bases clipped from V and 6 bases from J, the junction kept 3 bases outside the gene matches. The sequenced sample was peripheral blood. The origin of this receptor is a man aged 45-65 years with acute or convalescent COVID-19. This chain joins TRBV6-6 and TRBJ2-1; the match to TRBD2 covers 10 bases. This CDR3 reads CASTGLAANEQFF. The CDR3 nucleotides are TGTGCCAGCACCGGACTAGCGGCCAATGAGCAGTTCTTC.